This T cell receptor beta chain came from a study of CD8+CD57+ T cells in acquired aplastic anemia. This clonotype was counted at least ten times. The template for TCR beta VDJ and CDR3 sequence profiling was genomic DNA. TCRdb independently ran MiXCR on the reads; one entry per CDR3 protein. The sample carries 95,000 to 120,000 distinct CDR3 sequences, 40% to 65% recorded once. The CDR3 is 16 residues long. Per germline, CDR1 SGDLS and CDR2 YYNGEE. The V end lost 0 bases, the J end lost 5 bases, and 15 bases lay between the germline ends. Sequencing was carried out using sorted CD4+, CD8+, or CD8+CD57+ T cells (not recorded which) from PBMCs. The chain has TRBV9 and TRBJ2-1, with D possibly TRBD2 on 5 matching bases. The receptor comes from a human donor in good health, serving as a control. The CDR3: CASSVGGYLPNNEQFF. In DNA, the CDR3 is TGTGCCAGCAGCGTAGGAGGGTACCTGCCTAACAATGAGCAGTTCTTC.